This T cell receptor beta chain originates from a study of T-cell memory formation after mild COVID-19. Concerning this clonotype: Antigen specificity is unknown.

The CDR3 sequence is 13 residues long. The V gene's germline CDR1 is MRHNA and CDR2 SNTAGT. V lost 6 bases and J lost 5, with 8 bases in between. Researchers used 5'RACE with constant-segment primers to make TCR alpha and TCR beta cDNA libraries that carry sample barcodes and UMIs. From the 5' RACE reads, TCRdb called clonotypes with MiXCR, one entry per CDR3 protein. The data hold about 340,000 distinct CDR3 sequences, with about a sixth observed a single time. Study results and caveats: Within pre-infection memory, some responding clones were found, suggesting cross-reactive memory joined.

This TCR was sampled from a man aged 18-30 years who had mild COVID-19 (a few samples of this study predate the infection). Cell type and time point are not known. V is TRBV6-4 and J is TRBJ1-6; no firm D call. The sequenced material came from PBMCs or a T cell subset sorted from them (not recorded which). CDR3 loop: CASSQVDNSPLHF. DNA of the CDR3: TGTGCCAGCAGCCAGGTCGATAATTCACCCCTCCACTTT.